The clone carrying this T cell receptor (beta chain) was seen a few times. The assay was immunoSEQ multiplex PCR, and TCRdb's table has in-frame clones only and misses some. This sample has 200,000 to 250,000 clones, with more than 70% found just once. Germline values: CDR1 LNHDA, CDR2 SQIVND (reference sequence). The CDR3 loop spans 13 amino acids. V was pared by 5 bases and J by 7 bases, with 12 bases between. The data were taken from a study of blood T cell repertoires in COVID-19. As for the study in general: COVID-19 samples, acute and convalescent, were from the United States, Italy and Spain.

The sequence derives from a woman aged 45-65 years who had recovered from COVID-19. Sample: PBMCs or T cells enriched from blood (not recorded which). This rearrangement joins TRBV19 to TRBJ2-1; D is possibly TRBD2 (5 bases). This CDR3 reads CASSRLSWNEQFF. CDR3 coding DNA: TGTGCCAGTAGTCGACTATCATGGAATGAGCAGTTCTTC.